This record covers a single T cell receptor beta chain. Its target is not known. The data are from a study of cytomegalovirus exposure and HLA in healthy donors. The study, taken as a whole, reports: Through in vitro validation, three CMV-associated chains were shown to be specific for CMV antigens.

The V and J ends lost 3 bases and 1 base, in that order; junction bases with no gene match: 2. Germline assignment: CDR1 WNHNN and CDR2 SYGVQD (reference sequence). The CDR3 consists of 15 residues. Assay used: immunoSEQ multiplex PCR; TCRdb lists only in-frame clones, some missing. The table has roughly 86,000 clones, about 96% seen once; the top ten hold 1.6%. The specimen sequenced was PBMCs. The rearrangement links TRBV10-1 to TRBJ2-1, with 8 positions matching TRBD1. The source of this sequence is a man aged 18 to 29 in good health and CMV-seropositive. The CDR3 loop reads CASSDDRGSYNEQFF. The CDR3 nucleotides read TGCGCCAGCAGTGATGACAGGGGATCCTACAATGAGCAGTTCTTC.